This entry lists 8 T cell receptor beta chains sequenced from one sample in a study of cytomegalovirus exposure and HLA in healthy donors. It was with 60 Vbeta and 13 Jbeta primers that the PCR ran. Using immunoSEQ multiplex PCR, the repertoire was profiled, and TCRdb retains in-frame clones only, with some absent. Here the sample spans approximately 150,000 clones, approximately 80% being singletons. Specimen: PBMCs. The receptors derive from a man aged 40-49 years in good health and CMV-seronegative.

This chain links TRBV29-1 with TRBJ2-2; 9 bases map to TRBD2. Germline assignment: CDR1 SQVTM and CDR2 ANQGSEA. V trimming: 4 bases; J trimming: 7 bases; junction bases outside the gene matches: 10. The CDR3 totals 15 residues. In DNA, the CDR3 is TGCAGCGTTGCTACAGGGACTAGCAGGTTCGGGGAGCTGTTTTTT. This encodes CSVATGTSRFGELFF.

The rearrangement uses TRBV7-9 and TRBJ2-7; D is perhaps TRBD2 (7 bases). CDR1 SEHNR and CDR2 FQNEAQ come from the germline V gene (reference sequence). CDR3 length: 15 residues. Trimming removed 3 bases from V and 7 bases from J, with 19 bases in between. CDR3 bases: TGTGCCAGCAGCTTGATTGGCGGGGGCGCGGGGGAGCAGTACTTC. Protein: CASSLIGGGAGEQYF.

This clone occurred a few times. The chain combines TRBV12-2 with TRBJ2-2; the table gives TRBD2 as D, unverified against the DNA. TRBV12-2 is assigned pseudogene status. The CDR3 is 18 amino acids. The CDR3 spells CASRLVGLAGANTGELFF. CDR3 sequence (DNA): TGTGCAAGTCGCTTAGTGGGACTAGCGGGGGCAAACACCGGGGAGCTGTTTTTT.

The V call is TRBV28, the J call TRBJ2-1; perhaps TRBD2 as D (6 bases). The V end lost 5 bases, the J end lost 8 bases, and 19 bases lay between the germline ends. The CDR3 length is 15 residues. Germline assignment: CDR1 MDHEN and CDR2 SYDVKM. CDR3 sequence reads: CASSGPLGGPYEQFF. CDR3 in DNA: TGTGCCAGCAGTGGCCCCTTAGGAGGGCCGTATGAGCAGTTCTTC.

The V gene is TRBV10-1, the J gene TRBJ2-5, with 10 positions matching TRBD2. This CDR3 has 16 residues. Germline-derived CDR1 and CDR2 are WNHNN and SYGVQD (reference sequence). Unmatched junction bases numbered 9, after V lost 4 bases and J lost 4 bases. CDR3 DNA sequence: TGCGCCAGCAGTGGACCCGGGACTAGCGACGGAGAGACCCAGTACTTC. This translates into CASSGPGTSDGETQYF.

This rearrangement joins TRBV11-3 to TRBJ2-3, with a weak D call TRBD2 (6 bases). The CDR3 has 17 amino acids. Trimming stripped 3 bases from V and 0 bases from J, with 16 bases between. The germline V gene has CDR1 SGHNT and CDR2 YENEEA. The DNA of the CDR3 is TGTGCCAGCAGCTTGGGGGATGCGGGACCTAGCACAGATACGCAGTATTTT. Translated: CASSLGDAGPSTDTQYF. Full variable domain (rest looked up from reference TRBV11-3 and TRBJ2-3): EAGVVQSPRYKIIEKKQPVAFWCNPISGHNTLYWYLQNLGQGPELLIRYENEEAVDDSQLPKDRFSAERLKGVDSTLKIQPAELGDSAVYLCASSLGDAGPSTDTQYFGPGTRLTVL.

The V and J genes are TRBV10-1 and TRBJ2-7, with TRBD1 matching 11 bases. Germline V gives CDR1 WNHNN, CDR2 SYGVQD (reference sequence). The V segment lost 6 bases and the J segment 0 bases; nucleotides outside the gene matches: 16. The CDR3 is 19 amino acids. CDR3 sequence: CASRGLGTGGESSSYEQYF. In DNA, the CDR3 is TGCGCCAGCAGGGGGCTTGGGACAGGGGGTGAGAGTAGCTCCTACGAGCAGTACTTC.

The V call is TRBV5-1, the J call TRBJ2-5, with a possible D match to TRBD2 (5 bases). Germline V lookup: CDR1 SGHRS, CDR2 YFSETQ. CDR3 size: 13 residues. The germline V and J ends were trimmed by 6 bases and 2 bases, with 11 bases remaining between them. Here the CDR3 reads CASTRTPQETQYF. CDR3 nucleotide sequence: TGCGCCAGCACCCGGACTCCTCAAGAGACCCAGTACTTC.